This T cell receptor beta chain was captured in a study of regulatory T cells in long-lasting Graves disease. Notes on the study in general: TCR diversity in persistent Graves' patients was below that of newly diagnosed ones. Tissue studied was limited to peripheral blood, excluding thyroid tissue.

Time point meaning: newly diagnosed GD, antithyroid drugs for less than 3 months. Scientists built the TCR library using RNA that was extracted from PBMCs. In each case, Graves' disease was diagnosed per American Thyroid Association guidelines. Patients hailed from an endocrinology department in Xi'an, China. Researchers made TCR beta libraries by using iRepertoire HTBI primers and running Arm-PCR on CDR3 regions. TCRdb reprocessed the multiplex PCR reads via MiXCR and lists one record per CDR3 protein. The table records around 230,000 distinct CDR3 sequences, approximately 20% of them present only once. This clonotype was seen a few times. Antigen unknown. Trimming took 2 bases from V and 9 from J, leaving 7 bases between them. The CDR3 runs 11 residues. Germline V CDR1 and CDR2: WSHSY, SAAADI.

The V gene is TRBV10-2, the J gene TRBJ2-5; D perhaps matches TRBD2 (5 bases). The TCR sequence derives from a female donor with Graves disease. The sample in question was peripheral blood mononuclear cells (PBMCs), obtained at new diagnosis, from a patient treated with antithyroid drugs. CDR3 nucleotides: TGCGCCAGCAGTGAGGTGGAGGCCCAGTACTTC. This sequence encodes CASSEVEAQYF.